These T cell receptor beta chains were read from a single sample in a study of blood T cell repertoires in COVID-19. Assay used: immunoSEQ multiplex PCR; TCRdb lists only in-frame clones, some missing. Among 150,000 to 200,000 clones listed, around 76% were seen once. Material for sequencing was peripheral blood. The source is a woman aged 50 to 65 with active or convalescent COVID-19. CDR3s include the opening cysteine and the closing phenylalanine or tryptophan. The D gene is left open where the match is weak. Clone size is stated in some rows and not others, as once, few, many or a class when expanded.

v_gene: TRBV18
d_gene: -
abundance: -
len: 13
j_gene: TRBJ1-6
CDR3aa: CASSLSGNSPLHF
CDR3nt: TGTGCCAGCTCCCTGTCGGGTAATTCACCCCTCCACTTT

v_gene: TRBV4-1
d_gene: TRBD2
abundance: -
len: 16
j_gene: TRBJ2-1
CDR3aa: CASSQEWLAGANEQFF
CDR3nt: TGCGCCAGCAGCCAAGAGTGGCTAGCGGGAGCCAATGAGCAGTTCTTC

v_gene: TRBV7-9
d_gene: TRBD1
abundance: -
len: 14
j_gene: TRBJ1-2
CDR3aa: CASRRTGWEYGYTF
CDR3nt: TGTGCCAGCAGACGGACAGGTTGGGAGTATGGCTACACCTTC

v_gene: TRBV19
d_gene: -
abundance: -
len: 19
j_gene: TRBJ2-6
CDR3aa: CASSTNPRQTLSGANVLTF
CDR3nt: TGTGCCAGTAGTACGAATCCTAGACAGACCCTCTCTGGGGCCAACGTCCTGACTTTC

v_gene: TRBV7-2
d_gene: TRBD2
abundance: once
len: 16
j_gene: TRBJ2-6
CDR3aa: CASSPSGASGANVLTF
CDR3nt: TGTGCCAGCAGCCCTAGCGGGGCCTCTGGGGCCAACGTCCTGACTTTC

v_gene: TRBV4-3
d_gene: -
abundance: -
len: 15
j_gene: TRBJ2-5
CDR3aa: CASSHTSTGKETQYF
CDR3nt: TGCGCCAGCAGCCACACCTCGACAGGAAAAGAGACCCAGTACTTC

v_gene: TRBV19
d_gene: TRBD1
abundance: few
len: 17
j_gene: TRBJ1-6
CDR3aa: CASSNELPGGGNSPLHF
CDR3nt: TGTGCCAGTAGTAATGAGTTGCCAGGGGGCGGTAATTCACCCCTCCACTTT

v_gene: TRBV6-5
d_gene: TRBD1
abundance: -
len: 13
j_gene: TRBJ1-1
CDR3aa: CASIGTGTFEAFF
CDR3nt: TGTGCCAGCATCGGGACAGGGACTTTCGAAGCTTTCTTT

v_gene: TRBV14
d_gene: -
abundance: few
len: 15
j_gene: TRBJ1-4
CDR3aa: CASSQDYRANEKLFF
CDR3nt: TGTGCCAGCAGCCAAGATTACAGGGCTAATGAAAAACTGTTTTTT

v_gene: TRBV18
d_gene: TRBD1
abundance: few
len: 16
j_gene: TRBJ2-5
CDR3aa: CASSPRATGGQETQYF
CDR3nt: TGTGCCAGCTCACCACGGGCGACAGGGGGTCAAGAGACCCAGTACTTC

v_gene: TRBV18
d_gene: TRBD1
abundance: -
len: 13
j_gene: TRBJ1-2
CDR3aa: CASSPPTGVGYTF
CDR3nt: TGTGCCAGCTCACCCCCTACAGGGGTGGGCTACACCTTC

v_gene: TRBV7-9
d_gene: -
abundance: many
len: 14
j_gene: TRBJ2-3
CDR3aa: CASILGEETDTQYF
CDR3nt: TGTGCCAGCATCCTAGGGGAAGAAACAGATACGCAGTATTTT

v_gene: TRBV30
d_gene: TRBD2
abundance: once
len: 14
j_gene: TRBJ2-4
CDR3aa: CASQTSSAKNIQYF
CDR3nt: TGTGCCTCTCAGACTAGCTCTGCCAAAAACATTCAGTACTTC

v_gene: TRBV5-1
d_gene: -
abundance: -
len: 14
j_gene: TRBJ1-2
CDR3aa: CASSLGTAYYGYTF
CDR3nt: TGCGCCAGCAGCTTGGGTACAGCATACTATGGCTACACCTTC

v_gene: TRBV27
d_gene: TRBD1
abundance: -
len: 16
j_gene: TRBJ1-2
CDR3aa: CASSFLGADRLDGYTF
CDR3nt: TGTGCCAGCAGTTTCTTAGGGGCGGACAGGCTCGATGGCTACACCTTC

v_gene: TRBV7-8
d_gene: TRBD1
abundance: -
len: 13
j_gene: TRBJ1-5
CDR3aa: CASSLGGDSVQHF
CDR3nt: TGTGCCAGCAGCTTAGGGGGGGACAGTGTTCAGCATTTT

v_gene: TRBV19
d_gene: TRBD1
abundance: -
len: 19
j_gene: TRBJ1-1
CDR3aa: CASSLYFLTGGRGNTEAFF
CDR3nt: TGTGCCAGTAGTCTATATTTTCTTACAGGGGGGAGGGGAAACACTGAAGCTTTCTTT

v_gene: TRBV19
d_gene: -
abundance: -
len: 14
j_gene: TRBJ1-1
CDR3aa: CASSIMSGFPEAFF
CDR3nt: TGTGCCAGTAGTATTATGTCAGGGTTCCCTGAAGCTTTCTTT

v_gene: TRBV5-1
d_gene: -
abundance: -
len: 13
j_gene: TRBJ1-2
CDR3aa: CASSLVASDGYTF
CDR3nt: TGCGCCAGCAGCTTGGTCGCTTCGGATGGCTACACCTTC

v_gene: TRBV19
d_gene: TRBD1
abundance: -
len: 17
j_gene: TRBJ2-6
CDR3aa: CASRDPGQGYGANVLTF
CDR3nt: TGTGCCAGTAGGGATCCGGGACAGGGATACGGGGCCAACGTCCTGACTTTC

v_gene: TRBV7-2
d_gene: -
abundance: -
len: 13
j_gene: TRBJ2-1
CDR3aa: CASSETPYNEQFF
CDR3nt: TGTGCCAGCAGCGAGACTCCCTACAATGAGCAGTTCTTC

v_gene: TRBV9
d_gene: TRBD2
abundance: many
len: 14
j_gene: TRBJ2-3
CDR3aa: CASNLAGGTDTQYF
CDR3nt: TGTGCCAGCAACTTAGCGGGAGGGACAGATACGCAGTATTTT

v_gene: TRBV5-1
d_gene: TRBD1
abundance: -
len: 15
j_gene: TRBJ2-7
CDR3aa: CASSRQGDTSYEQYF
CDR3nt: TGCGCCAGCAGTAGGCAGGGGGATACATCCTACGAGCAGTACTTC

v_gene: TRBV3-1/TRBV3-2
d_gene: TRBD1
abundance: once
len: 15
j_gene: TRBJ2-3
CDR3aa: CASSPRTGGADTQYF
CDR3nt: TGTGCCAGCAGCCCACGGACAGGGGGCGCAGATACGCAGTATTTT

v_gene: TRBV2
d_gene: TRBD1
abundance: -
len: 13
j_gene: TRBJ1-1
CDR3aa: CASAGQGNTEAFF
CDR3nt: TGTGCCAGCGCGGGACAGGGAAACACTGAAGCTTTCTTT

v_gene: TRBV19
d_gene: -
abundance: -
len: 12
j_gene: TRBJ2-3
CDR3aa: CASSDIATTQYF
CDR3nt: TGTGCCAGTAGTGACATCGCAACTACGCAGTATTTT

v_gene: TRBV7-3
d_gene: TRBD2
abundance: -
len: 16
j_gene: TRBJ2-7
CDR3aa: CASSPNGGTSGYEQYF
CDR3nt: TGTGCCAGCAGCCCAAATGGGGGGACTAGCGGCTACGAGCAGTACTTC

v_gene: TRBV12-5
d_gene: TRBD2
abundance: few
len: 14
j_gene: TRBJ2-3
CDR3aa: CASGIGLEADTQYF
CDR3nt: TGTGCTAGTGGTATCGGACTAGAGGCAGATACGCAGTATTTT

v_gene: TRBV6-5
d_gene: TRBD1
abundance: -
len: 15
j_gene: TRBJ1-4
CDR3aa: CASSFGQGVNEKLFF
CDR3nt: TGTGCCAGCAGTTTCGGACAGGGGGTAAATGAAAAACTGTTTTTT

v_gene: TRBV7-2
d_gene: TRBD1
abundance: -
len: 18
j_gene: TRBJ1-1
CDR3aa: CASSNPRTGHLSNTEAFF
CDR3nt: TGTGCCAGCAGCAACCCAAGGACAGGCCATCTTTCCAACACTGAAGCTTTCTTT

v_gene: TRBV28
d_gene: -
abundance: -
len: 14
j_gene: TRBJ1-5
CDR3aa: CASSLRRGKQPQHF
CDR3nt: TGTGCCAGCAGTTTAAGGCGCGGGAAGCAGCCCCAGCATTTT

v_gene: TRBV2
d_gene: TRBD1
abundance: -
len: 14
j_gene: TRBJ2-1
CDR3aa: CASSDDRGLNEQFF
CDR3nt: TGTGCCAGCAGTGACGACAGGGGGCTTAATGAGCAGTTCTTC

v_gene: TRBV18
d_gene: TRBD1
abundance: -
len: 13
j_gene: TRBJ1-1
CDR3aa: CASSQGVGTEAFF
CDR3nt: TGTGCCAGCTCTCAGGGGGTAGGGACTGAAGCTTTCTTT

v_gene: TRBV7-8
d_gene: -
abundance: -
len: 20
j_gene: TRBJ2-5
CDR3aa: CASSLGGAFGPTGKQETQYF
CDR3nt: TGTGCCAGCAGCTTAGGTGGGGCATTTGGACCTACAGGGAAGCAAGAGACCCAGTACTTC

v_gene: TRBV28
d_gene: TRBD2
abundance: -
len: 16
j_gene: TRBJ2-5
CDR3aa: CASSFFLAGNQETQYF
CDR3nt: TGTGCCAGCAGTTTTTTCCTAGCGGGGAATCAAGAGACCCAGTACTTC